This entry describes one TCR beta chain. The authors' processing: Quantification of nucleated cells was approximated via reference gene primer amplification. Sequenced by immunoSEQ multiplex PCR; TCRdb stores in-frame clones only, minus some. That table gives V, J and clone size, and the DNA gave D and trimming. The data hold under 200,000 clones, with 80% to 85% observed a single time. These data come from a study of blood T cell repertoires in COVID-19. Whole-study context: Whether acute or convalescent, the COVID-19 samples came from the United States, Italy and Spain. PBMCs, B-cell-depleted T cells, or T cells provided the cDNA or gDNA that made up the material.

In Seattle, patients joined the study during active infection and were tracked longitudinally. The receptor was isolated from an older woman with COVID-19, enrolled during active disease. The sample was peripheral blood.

CDR3 protein: CASSQALSSYNEQFF. DNA of the CDR3: TGTGCCAGCAGCCAGGCCCTCAGCTCCTACAATGAGCAGTTCTTC. The chain combines TRBV4-2 with TRBJ2-1; D is ambiguous. CDR3 length: 15 residues. Germline CDR1 is LGHNA and CDR2 is YNFKEQ. V was pared by 3 bases and J by 0 bases, with 9 bases between.